This T cell receptor (beta chain) was sequenced in a study of cytomegalovirus exposure and HLA in healthy donors (dated by TCRdb to 2016 to 2017). About the study as a whole: An earlier analysis of 550 to 700 of the donors reported about 250 Gb of sequence data and approximately 110 million unique TCR beta sequences from about 180 million T cells. About 300 gigabases of sequencing data and tens of millions of unique TCR sequences were included in an early release covering several hundred HLA-typed donors. Of the 300 to 450 genotyped donors, roughly 80% were placed in the genetic ancestry cluster associated with self-reported Caucasian donors. The study aimed to test whether cataloging public T cell receptors could reveal signatures of past pathogen exposure. Using immunosequencing, the study profiled T cell repertoires from 550 to 750 subjects and related those repertoires to cytomegalovirus serostatus. Along with the approximately 700-subject first cohort, a separate validation cohort of over 90 different subjects was used. To predict cytomegalovirus infection status, the study combined high-throughput TCR immunosequencing, statistical association of individual TCRs with disease status, and machine learning. In a later analysis, previously published TCR beta repertoires from fewer than 750 donors were re-analyzed and high-resolution HLA genotyping was added so that TCR occurrence patterns could be studied. Rather than using new phenotypic data, the later analysis identified candidate immune exposures from TCR beta sequences and from how often those sequences occurred across donors. To decide whether each TCR beta V gene segment behaved as functional or pseudogenic, an earlier analysis of approximately 590 of the donors relied on high-throughput TCR beta sequencing. Donor age, sex, ethnicity and CMV serostatus were collected together with the repertoire data. In a later genetic analysis, genome-wide SNP genotypes for about 65% of the roughly 670 donors were used, and that subset was treated as a discovery cohort. All discovery cohort repertoires had been generated using a single sequencing platform. HLA typing included class I and class II loci at four-digit resolution. Typing coverage differed by locus: A, B, C, DRB1 and DQB1 were typed in about 620-630 donors, DQA1 in around 500, DPA1 in some 570, and DPB1 in 400 to 490. Roughly five DR-DQ haplotypes were handled as single units for association and clustering, since linkage in the cohort was strong. Among 398 genotyped donors of the cohort, an average of 235,054 unique TCR beta nucleotide sequences were sequenced per donor, roughly 20% of them non-productive.

The library was produced with the immunoSEQ multiplex PCR assay. For the multiplex PCR, a mixture combining 60 forward primers for TCR Vbeta segments and 13 reverse primers for TCR Jbeta segments was used. Amplification of the CDR3 region of rearranged TCR beta genes was performed with a multiplex PCR assay on genomic DNA. Amplified TCR beta libraries were sequenced as 87-base-pair reads on the Illumina HiSeq System. Per the authors' processing: A later analysis tallied around 82 million unique TCR beta chains across the 610 or so repertoires, and around 12 million of those chains were shared by two or more donors. Raw reads were error-corrected and collapsed into unique sequences with a nearest-neighbor algorithm that merged closely related sequences to remove PCR and sequencing errors. To assign V, D and J gene segments, CDR3 sequences were aligned to IMGT reference sequences. For a sequence to be retained, a match of at least six nucleotides was required to both a V gene segment and a J gene segment. A rearrangement was called productive if the CDR3 had no stop codons and remained in frame with V and J, and every other rearrangement was called non-productive. CDR3 was defined by IMGT convention, running from the second conserved V-encoded cysteine to the conserved J-encoded phenylalanine. The earlier analysis of a few hundred of the donors excluded sequences that lacked an unambiguous match to a single V gene segment. In an earlier analysis of 587 of the donors, a V segment was called functional when productive rearrangements were above 56.7%, and segregating when the standard deviation between donors exceeded 5%. A statistical classification framework was developed to diagnose cytomegalovirus status using the catalog of TCR beta chain sequences. In a later analysis, V and J genes were assigned by comparing TCR nucleotide sequences against IMGT/GENE-DB human TR gene sequences. A later analysis assigned CDR3 sequences and most-parsimonious VDJ recombination scenarios with the TCRdist pipeline. In a later analysis, each TCR beta chain was defined by its CDR3 amino acid sequence together with its V-gene family, and reads lacking a unique V-gene family were excluded. A later analysis removed 450 to 600 highly shared, low-generation-probability nucleotide sequences to deal with suspected cross-contamination and a sequencing artifact. In a later analysis, a clonal expansion index for each public chain was calculated from normalized within-repertoire ranks of inferred template counts. In a later analysis, generation probabilities were computed with a VDJ recombination model fitted to out-of-frame rearrangements, and the resulting probabilities were checked against IGoR. A later analysis scored TCR-TCR, TCR-HLA and TCR-CMV co-occurrence with hypergeometric tests, applying a repertoire-size bias correction to TCR pairs. A later analysis estimated false discovery rates by permuting HLA or CMV assignments 20 times. In a later analysis, co-occurring TCRs were grouped using DBSCAN, with TCRdist sequence similarity added in when clustering inside HLA-allele-positive subsets. For co-occurrence clustering, repertoires with fewer than 30,000 or more than 120,000 public chains were excluded, along with about five repertoires with anomalous nucleotide sharing. Drawn from immuneACCESS, this table holds only the in-frame rearrangements with V and J called that TCRdb kept. Clones are partly lost; checked studies trace under half to an unresolved V gene and leave the rest unexplained. V and J calls plus clone size are reproduced from that table; the DNA served to infer D and trimming. The sample contains about 150,000 clones, 70% to 90% of them found a single time. The top ten clones comprise roughly 2.4% of the sample.

The cohort comprised several hundred healthy bone marrow donors. At the time of sampling, every cohort member was nominally healthy, though immune exposures that went unrecorded were likely present. The donor was CMV seronegative and belonged to the group of over 300 seronegative cohort members. A peripheral blood sample was collected from each donor, and TCR beta sequencing was performed on peripheral blood mononuclear cells. The Qiagen DNeasy Blood Extraction Kit was used to extract genomic DNA from the blood cell samples. Findings and caveats that apply to the study as a whole: In a later analysis, HLA-associated TCR beta chains showed more clonal expansion and lower generation probabilities than non-associated chains that were equally common. Assigning TCR associations to individual alleles was difficult when HLA alleles, especially DR and DQ, strongly co-occurred. Because some donors lacked HLA typing at each locus, the association tests relied only on the typed subset. Compared with the roughly 700-donor mean, donors in an Asian-associated ancestry cluster had fewer N-insertions in productive TCRs, according to a later genetic analysis. Roughly uniform sequencing depth across donors was assumed in presence/absence analyses, although this assumption may not hold. Because the 87-base-pair reads could not distinguish some IMGT-functional V segments, including TRBV6-2 and TRBV6-3, those segments were excluded. Linkage disequilibrium might explain the correlated functional status among segregating V segments, but an unknown experimental factor could not be ruled out. In the study, 150 to 200 TCR beta chains were listed as associated with cytomegalovirus. For the cohort, immune exposure information was limited to CMV serostatus. In a later analysis, several top co-occurrence clusters were reported to appear linked to parvovirus B19, influenza, CMV and Epstein-Barr virus. In vitro tests confirmed that a few of the cytomegalovirus-associated TCR beta chains recognize cytomegalovirus antigens. In an earlier analysis of approximately 590 of the donors, most TCR beta V segments were observed in productive rearrangements about 90% or about 30% of the time, broadly matching IMGT annotations. A cluster of highly shared sequence variants was judged likely to represent a technical artifact of the sequencing pipeline. This cohort had only TCR beta chains sequenced, and the lack of alpha or paired-chain data limited which features could be detected. Specific HLA alleles were associated with 15,000 to 20,000 TCR beta sequences at a false discovery rate of 0.05 in a later analysis. The earlier analysis of a few hundred of the donors excluded some 16 rarely observed V segments, including chromosome 9 orphons, because counts were too low. The classifier was reported to diagnose cytomegalovirus status with high specificity and sensitivity in both the original cohort and the validation cohort. Most TCR sequences were seen in very few donors, while some public TCRs were found in many individuals. In a later analysis, TCR association rates were found to vary across HLA loci, with the most associated TCRs seen for DRB1 alleles and the fewest for HLA-C alleles. A further reported finding was that TCR beta sequences accurately predicted the HLA-A and HLA-B alleles for most subjects in the first cohort. The authors suggested that the approach could potentially be extended to other disease states and immunological phenotypes. An association between a missense DCLRE1C variant and V-gene and J-gene trimming of TCR beta chains was found in a later genetic analysis and replicated in an independent cohort. A later analysis found that most CMV-associated TCR beta chains appeared HLA-restricted, with HLA associations seemingly driven largely by CMV exposure.

With regard to this clone: The clone's antigen remains unknown. No qualities accompany the bases; no much larger clone lies one base away.

The germline V gene supplies CDR1 SGHTA and CDR2 FQGTGA. The CDR3 has 12 amino acids, counting the end cysteine and phenylalanine. This entry keeps only the CDR3 DNA: 36 bases, framed from base 1. At the junction V is shortened by 5 bases and J by 3 bases, with 6 bases in between. This sequence uses TRBV7-3 and TRBJ2-3; the D gene is not confidently resolved. The source is a woman aged 18 to 35 in good health and CMV-seronegative. Material: PBMCs. The CDR3 protein: CASSPGTDTQYF. The DNA reads TGTGCCAGCAGCCCCGGGACAGATACGCAGTATTTT. The full variable domain, with segments outside the CDR3 supplied by the reference TRBV7-3 and TRBJ2-3 proteins, appears as GAGVSQTPSNKVTEKGKYVELRCDPISGHTALYWYRQSLGQGPEFLIYFQGTGAADDSGLPNDRFFAVRPEGSVSTLKIQRTERGDSAVYLCASSPGTDTQYFGPGTRLTVL.